The 20 T cell receptor beta chains below all came from one sample that was sequenced in a study of blood T cell repertoires in COVID-19 (dated by TCRdb to 2020 to 2022). Libraries were made using the immunoSEQ multiplex PCR assay. TCRdb stores this immuneACCESS table with in-frame sequences only. Part of the clones is absent; in the studies checked, under half of the shortfall reflects unresolved V genes, and no reason is known for the rest. Here the sample has more than 400,000 clones; 75% to 90% occur a single time. The ten largest clones represent approximately 3.2% of the sample. The sample was peripheral blood. Receptor source: a human donor in a cohort sampled during active COVID-19.

This rearrangement joins TRBV6-5 to TRBJ1-2; the match to TRBD1 covers 7 bases. Germline CDR1 and CDR2: MNHEY and SVGAGI. CDR3 length equals 13 residues. The V gene end was trimmed by 5 bases and the J gene end by 8 bases; junction bases not matched to a gene: 8. CDR3 nucleotide sequence: TGTGCCAGCAGTCGCGACAGGGTCGGCGGCTACACCTTC. It encodes CASSRDRVGGYTF.

This clone was observed a few times. This chain links TRBV5-4 with TRBJ1-6, with TRBD1 matching over 7 bases. V shed 0 bases, J shed 9 bases, and the junction held 6 bases outside the gene matches. The CDR3 loop spans 15 amino acids. The germline V gene encodes CDR1 SGHNT and CDR2 YYREEE (reference sequence). The CDR3 spells CASSLEGAIGSPLHF. The CDR3 region has the DNA TGTGCCAGCAGCTTGGAGGGGGCGATAGGTTCACCCCTCCACTTT.

This chain's CDR3 is CASSNGGQGGNEQFF. The CDR3 coding sequence is TGTGCCAGCAGTAACGGGGGACAGGGAGGAAATGAGCAGTTCTTC. The chain joins TRBV6-5 to TRBJ2-1, with 9 bases that match TRBD1. V lost 5 bases to trimming and J lost 7 bases; unmatched junction nucleotides: 9. Per the germline V gene, CDR1 is MNHEY and CDR2 is SVGAGI. The CDR3 covers 15 residues.

The chain couples TRBV28 to TRBJ1-6; TRBD1 matches at 10 bases. Per germline, CDR1 MDHEN and CDR2 SYDVKM. This CDR3 is 17 amino acids long. Germline trimming cut 5 bases from V and 0 bases from J; bases unmatched to any gene: 4. The CDR3 region has the DNA TGTGCCAGCAGTAAGTGGACAGGGGGCTCCTATAATTCACCCCTCCACTTT. The encoded protein is CASSKWTGGSYNSPLHF.

J is TRBJ1-4 and V is TRBV5-1; possible D gene TRBD1, 6 bases. Germline loops: CDR1 SGHRS, CDR2 YFSETQ. The CDR3 loop spans 17 amino acids. The germline V and J ends were trimmed by 6 bases and 7 bases, with 25 bases remaining between them. The CDR3 reads CASTPGRGSIGSEKLFF. The CDR3 DNA reads as TGCGCCAGCACCCCTGGCAGGGGTAGCATAGGGAGTGAAAAACTGTTTTTT. The whole variable domain, remainder taken from reference TRBV5-1 and TRBJ1-4, is KAGVTQTPRYLIKTRGQQVTLSCSPISGHRSVSWYQQTPGQGLQFLFEYFSETQRNKGNFPGRFSGRQFSNSRSEMNVSTLELGDSALYLCASTPGRGSIGSEKLFFGSGTQLSVL.

This chain joins TRBV19 and TRBJ2-7; 14 nucleotides align to TRBD2. V dropped 3 bases and J dropped 2; count of bases not matched to a gene: 24. This CDR3 contains 23 residues. The germline V gene has CDR1 LNHDA and CDR2 SQIVND (reference sequence). In DNA form, the CDR3 reads TGTGCCAGTAGTATTGGGGTCGGACTAGCGGGAGGATTACACCCCGTACAAACCTACGAGCAGTACTTC. Its protein product is CASSIGVGLAGGLHPVQTYEQYF.

This chain uses TRBV6-4 with TRBJ2-7, with 14 nucleotides matching TRBD2. Germline CDR1 MRHNA, CDR2 SNTAGT. V lost 9 bases to trimming and J lost 3 bases; unmatched junction nucleotides: 10. CDR3 length equals 16 residues. The CDR3 loop reads CARTSGRDCIIYEQYF. Written as DNA, the CDR3 is TGTGCCAGGACTAGCGGGAGGGACTGTATTATCTACGAGCAGTACTTC.

This clone was seen a handful of times. Written as DNA, the CDR3 is TGTGCCAGCAGCTCACGAGCCTATGAGACGGGAGGGCCCCCCGGGGAGCTGTTTTTT. Translating it yields CASSSRAYETGGPPGELFF. The chain uses TRBV12-1 and TRBJ2-2; the table names TRBD2, a call not compared with the DNA. TRBV12-1 is shown as a pseudogene. CDR3 length equals 19 residues.

V and J are TRBV18 and TRBJ2-1; 11 bases agree with TRBD2. The CDR3 covers 15 residues. With V trimmed by 3 bases and J by 7 bases, 5 bases remained unmatched. Germline V lookup: CDR1 KGHSH, CDR2 LQKENI. The CDR3: CASSPLLAGVNEQFF. The CDR3 DNA follows: TGTGCCAGCTCACCCTTACTAGCGGGAGTAAATGAGCAGTTCTTC.

CDR3 coding DNA: TGTGCCACCAGCAGAGCCGTCGGACAGACTAAGGGGGATGGCTACACCTTC. Protein: CATSRAVGQTKGDGYTF. This rearrangement joins TRBV15 to TRBJ1-2; D is possibly TRBD1 (6 bases). V lost 1 base and J 6 bases, leaving 21 bases between the germline ends. Germline V CDR1 and CDR2: LNHNV, YYDKDF (reference sequence). This CDR3 region has 17 residues.

This sequence joins TRBV19 and TRBJ1-2, with no clear D. Looked up from germline, CDR1 is LNHDA and CDR2 is SQIVND (reference sequence). V was clipped by 5 bases and J by 4 bases, with 11 bases between them. The CDR3 is 13 amino acids. The CDR3 coding sequence is TGTGCCAGTAGTCGGGGTCAAGCCTATGGCTACACCTTC. Translated: CASSRGQAYGYTF. Using reference TRBV19 and TRBJ1-2 for the parts outside the CDR3, the full variable domain is DGGITQSPKYLFRKEGQNVTLSCEQNLNHDAMYWYRQDPGQGLRLIYYSQIVNDFQKGDIAEGYSVSREKKESFPLTVTSAQKNPTAFYLCASSRGQAYGYTFGSGTRLTVV.

The rearrangement links TRBV19 to TRBJ2-7, with 12 bases fitting TRBD2. The CDR3 covers 14 residues. Germline CDR1 is LNHDA and CDR2 is SQIVND (reference sequence). The J segment lost 12 bases and the V segment lost 5 bases, leaving 11 bases of the junction unmatched. In DNA form, the CDR3 reads TGTGCCAGTAGTCAAGAGACTAGCGGGAGCGAAACGTACTTC. Its protein product is CASSQETSGSETYF.

The chain joins TRBV4-1 to TRBJ2-7, with 9 bases matching TRBD2. CDR1 and CDR2 from the germline V gene are MGHRA and YSYEKL. V lost 1 base, J lost 0 bases, and 4 bases stayed unmatched. CDR3 length equals 16 residues. The CDR3 region is CASSQGVAGVSYEQYF. The CDR3, as DNA: TGCGCCAGCAGCCAAGGGGTAGCGGGAGTCTCCTACGAGCAGTACTTC.

This clone was observed a single time. The chain has TRBV6-1 and TRBJ2-7, with TRBD1 matching 9 bases. The V and J ends lost 3 bases and 3 bases, in that order; junction bases with no gene match: 9. This CDR3 contains 16 residues. Germline V gene lookup returns CDR1 MNHNS and CDR2 SASEGT. The CDR3 protein is CASSDIWDRDRYEQYF. CDR3 bases: TGTGCCAGCAGTGATATTTGGGACAGGGATCGCTACGAGCAGTACTTC.

The CDR3 nucleotides are TGTGCCAGCAGTTCCGGGACAGGCGACCTCTATGGCTACACCTTC. The encoded protein is CASSSGTGDLYGYTF. The rearrangement uses TRBV6-5 and TRBJ1-2; 8 nucleotides line up with TRBD1. After removal of 4 bases from V and 4 bases from J, the junction contained 8 bases not matched to a gene. The CDR3 runs to 15 residues. The germline V gene has CDR1 MNHEY and CDR2 SVGAGI.

This clone was seen a few times. V is TRBV10-2 and J is TRBJ2-7, with 14 bases aligning to TRBD2. Germline loops: CDR1 WSHSY, CDR2 SAAADI. CDR3 length: 17 residues. V gave up 11 bases and J gave up 2 bases; unmatched junction bases: 14. The CDR3 spells CAVRGGTSGSITYEQYF. The CDR3 bases are TGCGCCGTCAGAGGGGGGACTAGCGGGAGTATAACCTACGAGCAGTACTTC.

This chain joins TRBV6-5 and TRBJ1-1; D might be TRBD1 (5 bases). CDR3 length equals 15 residues. CDR1 is MNHEY and CDR2 is SVGAGI in the germline V gene. V gave up 0 bases and J gave up 4 bases, with 12 bases separating them. The CDR3 reads CASSYSGGDGTEAFF. The CDR3 region has the DNA TGTGCCAGCAGTTACTCGGGGGGTGATGGCACTGAAGCTTTCTTT.

CDR3 coding DNA: TGTGCCAGCAGCTTGGCGTATTTACTAGCGGGAGCAGGTAGCTACGAGCAGTACTTC. Its translation is CASSLAYLLAGAGSYEQYF. The chain combines TRBV5-6 with TRBJ2-7, with 11 bases that match TRBD2. This CDR3 region has 19 residues. CDR1 and CDR2 from the germline V gene are SGHDT and YYEEEE. The trim removed 0 bases at V and 3 bases at J, leaving 14 bases unmatched.

The chain joins TRBV5-1 to TRBJ2-1; TRBD2 agrees at 13 bases. The CDR3 extends over 15 amino acids. Trimming cost V 4 bases and J 6 bases; bases outside gene matches: 4. Germline CDR1 and CDR2: SGHRS and YFSETQ. CDR3: CASSLTSGRINEQFF. The DNA for the CDR3 is TGCGCCAGCAGCCTGACTAGCGGGAGGATCAATGAGCAGTTCTTC.

The chain carries TRBV7-6 and TRBJ2-5; 10 bases are a match to TRBD2. CDR1 is SGHVS, CDR2 FNYEAQ, per germline. J was trimmed by 4 bases and V by 3 bases; bases with no gene match: 5. This CDR3 is built from 15 residues. The CDR3 region has the DNA TGTGCCAGCAGCTTGAGCAGCGGGAGGGGAGAGACCCAGTACTTC. Translated: CASSLSSGRGETQYF.